The 27 T cell receptor beta chains listed next were all sequenced from one sample in a study of OX40 agonist ivuxolimab in advanced cancers. Method: immunoSEQ multiplex PCR; TCRdb's copy keeps in-frame clones and lacks some. The profile shows 77,000 or so clones, just under 95% of them singletons. The material sequenced was CD4+ or CD8+ T cells sorted from blood, taken in a trial of the OX40 agonist ivuxolimab. These receptors all stem from an adult with an advanced solid tumor such as melanoma, head and neck, liver or kidney cancer.

The chain carries TRBV9 and TRBJ2-4; D perhaps matches TRBD1 (6 bases). The CDR3 has 14 residues. Germline assignment: CDR1 SGDLS and CDR2 YYNGEE. V was shortened by 4 bases and J by 8 bases, with 16 bases between the two germline ends. The CDR3 region has the DNA TGTGCCAGCAGCTCTAGCTGGGGGCTTGACATTCAGTACTTC. Translation: CASSSSWGLDIQYF.

The chain is built from TRBV6-4 and TRBJ2-1; D unclear. CDR3 length: 13 residues. The V and J ends lost 0 bases and 4 bases respectively, with 4 bases between them. CDR1 is MRHNA, CDR2 SNTAGT, per germline. The CDR3 DNA sequence: TGTGCCAGCAGTGACTCGACGTACAATGAGCAGTTCTTC. This codes for CASSDSTYNEQFF.

V is TRBV7-8 and J is TRBJ2-7; possible D gene TRBD1, 5 bases. Germline V gene sequence: CDR1 SGHVS, CDR2 FQNEAQ. V lost 3 bases and J 4 bases, leaving 13 bases between the germline ends. The CDR3 loop spans 14 amino acids. Here the CDR3 reads CASSLAGFGYEQYF. The CDR3 DNA sequence: TGTGCCAGCAGCTTGGCAGGGTTTGGGTACGAGCAGTACTTC. The entire variable domain, with the rest obtained from reference TRBV7-8 and TRBJ2-7, is as follows: GAGVSQSPRYKVAKRGQDVALRCDPISGHVSLFWYQQALGQGPEFLTYFQNEAQLDKSGLPSDRFFAERPEGSVSTLKIQRTQQEDSAVYLCASSLAGFGYEQYFGPGTRLTVT.

This chain connects TRBV2 to TRBJ1-1; perhaps TRBD1 as D (5 bases). The V end was cut by 4 bases, the J end by 11 bases, with 17 bases between. Germline CDR1 and CDR2: SNHLY and FYNNEI. This CDR3 has 13 amino acids. The CDR3 sequence is CASSGAGGVWAFF. The CDR3 bases are TGTGCCAGCAGTGGGGCCGGAGGGGTTTGGGCTTTCTTT.

The chain carries TRBV9 and TRBJ1-1; D is perhaps TRBD1 (6 bases). The germline V gene has CDR1 SGDLS and CDR2 YYNGEE. CDR3 length: 15 amino acids. Trimming pared 0 bases from V and 4 bases from J, leaving 13 bases between. As DNA, the CDR3 is TGTGCCAGCAGCGTAGGGAGGGGGGAAGGCACTGAAGCTTTCTTT. It encodes CASSVGRGEGTEAFF.

The genes are TRBV9 and TRBJ2-7; TRBD2 matches at 7 bases. Trimming cost V 0 bases and J 6 bases; bases outside gene matches: 6. Per germline, CDR1 SGDLS and CDR2 YYNGEE. The CDR3 length is 14 residues. Written as DNA, the CDR3 is TGTGCCAGCAGCGTAGAGTCCGGGGAGGGCGAGCAGTACTTC. Its protein product is CASSVESGEGEQYF.

The V gene is TRBV7-9, the J gene TRBJ1-1; no clear D gene. CDR1 and CDR2 (germline): SEHNR, FQNEAQ (reference sequence). Trimming cost V 8 bases and J 7 bases, with 11 bases left between them. The CDR3 extends over 11 amino acids. Written as DNA, the CDR3 is TGTGCCAGCGGGTGGAGGGTTGAAGCTTTCTTT. It yields the protein CASGWRVEAFF.

V is TRBV4-1 and J is TRBJ1-2; a weak D match, TRBD1 (5 bases). V lost 4 bases and J 2 bases, leaving 5 bases between the germline ends. The CDR3 sequence is 12 residues long. Germline V gene lookup returns CDR1 MGHRA and CDR2 YSYEKL. The CDR3 nucleotides are TGCGCCAGCAGCCGGGACAACTATGGCTACACCTTC. Translation gives CASSRDNYGYTF.

The rearrangement joins TRBV9 to TRBJ2-2; TRBD2 matches at 13 bases. V dropped 0 bases and J dropped 1; count of bases not matched to a gene: 0. Germline-derived CDR1 and CDR2 are SGDLS and YYNGEE. This CDR3 comprises 17 residues. The CDR3 DNA reads as TGTGCCAGCAGCGTAGGACTAGCGGGGGGGAACACCGGGGAGCTGTTTTTT. This codes for CASSVGLAGGNTGELFF.

The V and J genes are TRBV9 and TRBJ1-4; no clear D gene. The V gene lost 6 bases and the J gene lost 8 bases, with 17 bases spanning the gap. CDR1 and CDR2 from the germline V gene are SGDLS and YYNGEE. CDR3 size: 14 residues. The CDR3: CASNPQGSDEKLFF. The CDR3 region has the DNA TGTGCCAGCAACCCCCAAGGCAGCGACGAAAAACTGTTTTTT.

The chain employs TRBV9 and TRBJ2-4; D possibly corresponds to TRBD2 (5 bases). CDR1 SGDLS and CDR2 YYNGEE come from the germline V gene. V was trimmed by 0 bases and J by 6 bases, leaving 13 bases between them. This CDR3 has 15 residues. The CDR3 nucleotides read TGTGCCAGCAGCGTAGCGGGCCATGAGGGAAACATTCAGTACTTC. This encodes CASSVAGHEGNIQYF.

The chain couples TRBV4-1 to TRBJ2-7, with 9 nucleotides matching TRBD1. This CDR3 is 16 amino acids long. Germline CDR1 and CDR2: MGHRA and YSYEKL. J was trimmed by 7 bases and V by 3 bases; bases with no gene match: 13. This CDR3 is CASSQPTGTGLREQYF. The CDR3 DNA reads TGCGCCAGCAGCCAGCCAACCGGGACAGGGTTGAGAGAGCAGTACTTC.

This clone was picked up one time. The chain joins TRBV19 to TRBJ1-5; 9 nucleotides align to TRBD1. Germline V CDR1 and CDR2: LNHDA, SQIVND (reference sequence). CDR3 length: 15 amino acids. V shed 4 bases, J shed 5 bases, and the junction held 6 bases outside the gene matches. CDR3: CASSTTTGGYQPQHF. The CDR3 nucleotides read TGTGCCAGTAGTACAACAACAGGGGGCTATCAGCCCCAGCATTTT.

CDR3 sequence reads: CASSFAGGNTGELFF. The CDR3 nucleotides are TGTGCCAGCAGCTTTGCGGGGGGGAACACCGGGGAGCTGTTTTTT. This chain connects TRBV13 to TRBJ2-2, with 8 positions matching TRBD2. Germline trimming cut 3 bases from V and 1 base from J; bases unmatched to any gene: 1. Germline V gene sequence: CDR1 PRHDT, CDR2 FYEKMQ (reference sequence). This CDR3 spans 15 amino acids.

The gene calls are TRBV19 and TRBJ1-2; possibly TRBD1 for D (5 bases). In germline, CDR1 is LNHDA, CDR2 SQIVND (reference sequence). This CDR3 is 15 amino acids long. The ends were cut back, 3 bases at V and 4 bases at J, with 15 bases in the middle. Here the CDR3 reads CASSIRRQLAYGYTF. In DNA form, the CDR3 reads TGTGCCAGTAGTATCCGTAGACAGCTTGCCTATGGCTACACCTTC. Full variable domain (missing parts from reference TRBV19 and TRBJ1-2): DGGITQSPKYLFRKEGQNVTLSCEQNLNHDAMYWYRQDPGQGLRLIYYSQIVNDFQKGDIAEGYSVSREKKESFPLTVTSAQKNPTAFYLCASSIRRQLAYGYTFGSGTRLTVV.

The chain employs TRBV27 and TRBJ2-5, with D unclear. This CDR3 comprises 16 residues. Trimming took off 4 bases at V and 1 base at J, with 16 bases between the two ends. Germline CDR1 reads MNHEY; CDR2 reads SMNVEV (reference sequence). DNA of the CDR3: TGTGCCAGCAGTTCGATAGTGGGCGATCTCCAAGAGACCCAGTACTTC. Translating gives CASSSIVGDLQETQYF.

This chain links TRBV5-6 with TRBJ1-1, with TRBD1 matching 8 bases. CDR3 length equals 16 residues. The V gene's germline CDR1 is SGHDT and CDR2 YYEEEE. Germline trimming cut 2 bases from V and 0 bases from J; bases unmatched to any gene: 6. The CDR3 here is CASSFLRQGLNTEAFF. The CDR3 DNA sequence: TGTGCCAGCAGCTTCCTTAGACAGGGGTTGAACACTGAAGCTTTCTTT.

Only one count was recorded for this clone. The V gene is TRBV13, the J gene TRBJ2-5; D is undetermined. The J call may be incorrect, as the DNA end agrees better with TRBJ2-7. Germline CDR1 is PRHDT and CDR2 is FYEKMQ (reference sequence). The CDR3 contains 14 residues. CDR3 region: CASSPARRAYEQYF. The CDR3 region has the DNA TGTGCCAGCAGCCCCGCGCGGCGCGCGTACGAGCAGTACTTC.

This clone was seen just once. This chain links TRBV7-9 with TRBJ2-1; possibly TRBD1 or TRBD2 for D (6 bases each). Deletions cut 3 bases from V and 5 bases from J, with 14 bases between. Per germline, CDR1 SEHNR and CDR2 FQNEAQ (reference sequence). The CDR3 is made up of 15 amino acids. The chain's CDR3 is CASSFPRGHDNEQFF. DNA of the CDR3: TGTGCCAGCAGCTTCCCCCGGGGGCACGACAATGAGCAGTTCTTC.

The rearrangement joins TRBV11-2 to TRBJ1-1, with D maybe TRBD1 (6 bases). Germline CDR1 SGHAT, CDR2 FQNNGV. With 3 bases removed from V and 3 bases from J, the gap between germline ends came to 11 bases. CDR3 length: 14 amino acids. Here the CDR3 DNA reads TGTGCCAGCAGCTTTTCGCAGGGGTACACTGAAGCTTTCTTT. Residues: CASSFSQGYTEAFF.

The V and J genes are TRBV19 and TRBJ1-2; D unresolved. Trimming removed 2 bases from V and 1 base from J, with 11 bases in between. Germline assignment: CDR1 LNHDA and CDR2 SQIVND (reference sequence). CDR3 size: 15 residues. CDR3 nucleotides: TGTGCCAGTAGTATACGGCGGGAAATTAACTATGGCTACACCTTC. Its protein product is CASSIRREINYGYTF.

The rearrangement links TRBV10-1 to TRBJ2-7, with TRBD1 identical over 8 bases. The V gene's germline CDR1 is WNHNN and CDR2 SYGVQD (reference sequence). V was pared by 2 bases and J by 6 bases, with 6 bases of the junction left unmatched. The CDR3 has 14 amino acids. The CDR3 loop reads CASSEDRGRLEQYF. The CDR3 DNA reads TGCGCCAGCAGTGAGGACAGGGGAAGGCTCGAGCAGTACTTC.

This chain joins TRBV6-5 and TRBJ2-7, with 7 bases lining up with TRBD1. Unmatched junction bases numbered 5, after V lost 2 bases and J lost 4 bases. Germline V lookup: CDR1 MNHEY, CDR2 SVGAGI. The CDR3 loop spans 14 amino acids. CDR3 in DNA: TGTGCCAGCAGTTACGCTACAGGGGAGTACGAGCAGTACTTC. This codes for CASSYATGEYEQYF.

V and J are TRBV4-3 and TRBJ2-3, with D possibly TRBD2 on 6 matching bases. V lost 3 bases to trimming and J lost 2 bases, with 15 bases between them. The CDR3 is 16 residues long. The germline V gene encodes CDR1 LGHNA and CDR2 YSLEER. CDR3 protein: CASSQGGFWDTDTQYF. The CDR3, as DNA: TGCGCCAGCAGCCAGGGGGGATTCTGGGACACAGATACGCAGTATTTT.

The chain employs TRBV7-9 and TRBJ2-3; D call uncertain. Germline assignment: CDR1 SEHNR and CDR2 FQNEAQ (reference sequence). Trimming took 6 bases from V and 4 from J, leaving 14 bases between them. The CDR3 runs to 14 residues. The DNA for the CDR3 is TGTGCCAGCAGTTGGACCCCCGTGGCAGATACGCAGTATTTT. It yields the protein CASSWTPVADTQYF.

The chain recombines TRBV6-5 with TRBJ1-2; D gene ambiguous. Per the germline V gene, CDR1 is MNHEY and CDR2 is SVGAGI. The CDR3 extends over 14 amino acids. The ends were cut back, 0 bases at V and 6 bases at J, with 11 bases in the middle. The CDR3 loop is CASSYSGQPDGYTF. The CDR3 DNA is TGTGCCAGCAGTTACTCGGGCCAGCCCGATGGCTACACCTTC.

V gene TRBV27 combines with J gene TRBJ1-1, with D possibly being TRBD1 (6 bases). V was shortened by 3 bases and J by 3 bases, with 11 bases between the two germline ends. Germline CDR1 and CDR2: MNHEY and SMNVEV (reference sequence). This CDR3 has 14 residues. The CDR3 here is CASSFFPGDTEAFF. The CDR3 nucleotides read TGTGCCAGCAGTTTTTTCCCAGGGGACACTGAAGCTTTCTTT.